The entry below gives a single T cell receptor (beta chain) sequence along with its context. Authors' methods: It was from reference gene primer amplification that nucleated cell counts were estimated. Data came from immunoSEQ multiplex PCR; TCRdb stores just in-frame clones and leaves some out. The V and J calls and clone size come from that table; D and trimming were worked out from the DNA. The table lists approximately 240,000 clones, 80% to 90% of them singletons, with 15% to 20% in the top ten. These data are taken from a study of blood T cell repertoires in COVID-19. In the study overall: Sites across the United States, Italy and Spain contributed samples from acute and convalescent COVID-19. T cells, B-cell-depleted T cells, or PBMCs provided the cDNA or gDNA that served as material.

V was pared by 6 bases and J by 3 bases, with 11 bases between. The CDR3 loop spans 13 amino acids. Germline CDR1 and CDR2: MGHRA and YSYEKL. Material: peripheral blood. This rearrangement joins TRBV4-1 to TRBJ2-5, with D perhaps matching TRBD2 (5 bases). The receptor was derived from a woman of 80 years or more with active or convalescent COVID-19. The CDR3 sequence is CASSRDGEETQYF. CDR3 nucleotides: TGCGCCAGCAGTCGAGACGGGGAAGAGACCCAGTACTTC.